This T cell receptor (beta chain) was retrieved from a study of molecular identifiers for immune sequencing clone quantification. Study results and caveats: Spiked Jurkat TCR RNA originating from one cell could reportedly be identified amid about a million naive cells.

This clonotype was picked up many times. What it binds is not known. The CDR3 extends over 17 amino acids. Germline CDR1 and CDR2: MNHEY and SMNVEV (reference sequence). Trimming removed 0 bases at V and 3 bases at J, with 14 bases between. Sorting selected naive CD8 T cells with a CD8+CD4-CCR7+CD45RA+ phenotype. TCR libraries were built in bulk with a published protocol and specific TCR primers. TCRdb re-called the PCR reads with MiXCR, one entry per CDR3 protein. The sample records hundreds of thousands of distinct CDR3 sequences, 25% being singletons. V usage is TRBV27 and J usage is TRBJ2-2, with D possibly being TRBD2 (6 bases). Source material: naive CD8+ T cells from blood, with Jurkat cell RNA spiked in. The sample's subset: FACS-sorted CD8+CD4-CCR7+CD45RA+ naive T cells. The receptor's source is a human donor in good health. Some libraries in this study had Jurkat cell RNA spiked in. In nucleotides, the CDR3 is TGTGCCAGCAGTTTATCCGGAGGGGAGGTGGACACCGGGGAGCTGTTTTTT. This gives the protein CASSLSGGEVDTGELFF.